The clone carrying this TCR beta chain was seen many times. TCRdb re-called the 5' RACE reads with MiXCR, one entry per CDR3 protein. The sample has roughly 80,000 distinct CDR3 sequences; more than 5% are singletons. The source of the sample is a study of early T cells in non-severe SARS-CoV-2 infection. Study as a whole: Chains stayed unpaired after sequencing of bulk RNA from unsorted whole blood.

V lost 10 bases and J 5 bases, leaving 18 bases between the germline ends. Germline-derived CDR1 and CDR2 are MNHEY and SVGAGI. This CDR3 comprises 14 residues. The sequencing input was whole blood. The sequence was obtained from an adult who was a healthcare worker with PCR-confirmed SARS-CoV-2 infection or an uninfected control (not recorded which). The chain links TRBV6-5 to TRBJ2-1, with D tentatively TRBD1 or TRBD2 (5 bases each). CDR3 sequence (DNA): TGTGCCAAAACCCTCGGGGCCGATGACAATGAGCAGTTCTTC. This codes for CAKTLGADDNEQFF.